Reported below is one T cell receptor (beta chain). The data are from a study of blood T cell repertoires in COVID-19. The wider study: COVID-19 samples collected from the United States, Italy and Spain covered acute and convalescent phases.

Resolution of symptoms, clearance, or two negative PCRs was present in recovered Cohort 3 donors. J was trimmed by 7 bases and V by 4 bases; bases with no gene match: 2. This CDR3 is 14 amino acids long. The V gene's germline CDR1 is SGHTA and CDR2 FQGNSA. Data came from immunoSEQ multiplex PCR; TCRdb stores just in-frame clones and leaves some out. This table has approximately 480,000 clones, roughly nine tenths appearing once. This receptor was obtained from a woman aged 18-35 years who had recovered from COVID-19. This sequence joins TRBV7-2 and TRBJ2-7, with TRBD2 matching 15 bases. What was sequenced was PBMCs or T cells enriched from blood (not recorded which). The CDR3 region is CASSWGLAGGEQYF. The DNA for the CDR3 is TGTGCCAGCAGCTGGGGACTAGCGGGGGGAGAGCAGTACTTC.